A single sample is the source of the 8 T cell receptor beta chains below, sequenced in a study of cytomegalovirus exposure and HLA in healthy donors. PCR used 60 Vbeta primers and 13 Jbeta primers. Sequencing used immunoSEQ multiplex PCR; TCRdb keeps in-frame clones, though not all of them. The sample yields about 63,000 clones, 73% seen once. The sequencing sample was made of PBMCs. The receptor set was obtained from a man aged 45-65 years in good health and CMV-seronegative.

The V and J genes are TRBV7-9 and TRBJ2-5; TRBD1 is a possible D gene (6 bases). Germline V CDR1 and CDR2: SEHNR, FQNEAQ (reference sequence). The CDR3 loop spans 18 amino acids. Between the trimmed V and J ends, which lost 5 bases and 5 bases, there was a span of 27 bases. This CDR3 reads CASSPGLPPTGRDETQYF. DNA for the CDR3: TGTGCCAGCAGCCCCGGACTTCCCCCGACAGGCCGTGATGAGACCCAGTACTTC.

This clone has only a few counts. The chain links TRBV7-6 to TRBJ1-1; maybe TRBD1 (5 bases). V lost 3 bases and J lost 1, with 9 bases in between. The CDR3 covers 14 residues. The germline gives CDR1 SGHVS, CDR2 FNYEAQ. This CDR3 is CASSFGGRNTEAFF. DNA for the CDR3: TGTGCCAGCAGCTTCGGGGGGAGGAACACTGAAGCTTTCTTT.

J is TRBJ2-7 and V is TRBV6-5, with D maybe TRBD1 (6 bases). Germline loops: CDR1 MNHEY, CDR2 SVGAGI. The germline V and J ends were trimmed by 1 base and 4 bases, with 11 bases remaining between them. This CDR3 has 14 residues. The CDR3 DNA reads TGTGCCAGCAGTTACTACGGCAGGGGTTACGAGCAGTACTTC. Its translation: CASSYYGRGYEQYF.

CDR3: CASSMGQGGGNTEAFF. The CDR3 nucleotides read TGTGCCAGCAGCATGGGACAGGGCGGTGGGAACACTGAAGCTTTCTTT. The V and J genes are TRBV9 and TRBJ1-1, with 9 nucleotides matching TRBD1. CDR3 length: 16 amino acids. V shed 4 bases and J 1 base; nucleotides not matched to a gene: 8. The germline CDR1 and CDR2 sequences are SGDLS and YYNGEE.

V gene TRBV30 combines with J gene TRBJ2-1, with a tentative D call TRBD2 (6 bases). V was clipped by 0 bases and J by 9 bases, with 18 bases between them. Germline V lookup: CDR1 GTSNPN, CDR2 SVGIG (reference sequence). The CDR3 spans 15 residues. The CDR3 DNA sequence: TGTGCCTGGAGTGTAAGGTTAGGGGACGGGGGTGAGCAGTTCTTC. Its protein product is CAWSVRLGDGGEQFF.

The genes are TRBV2 and TRBJ1-1; tentatively, D is TRBD1 (6 bases). This CDR3 is built from 14 residues. Germline V lookup: CDR1 SNHLY, CDR2 FYNNEI. V was cut by 6 bases and J by 6 bases, with 17 bases left in between. The CDR3, as DNA: TGTGCCAGCAGCAGGACAGTCCTTAGCGCTGAAGCTTTCTTT. It translates to CASSRTVLSAEAFF.

The rearrangement joins TRBV7-3 to TRBJ2-2; the D gene is possibly TRBD1 (5 bases). The CDR3 runs 15 residues. Germline CDR1 and CDR2: SGHTA and FQGTGA. Trimming stripped 0 bases from V and 7 bases from J, with 12 bases between. CDR3 in DNA: TGTGCCAGCAGCTTAACGTCCCAGGGCATCGGGGAGCTGTTTTTT. It specifies CASSLTSQGIGELFF.

This rearrangement joins TRBV29-1 to TRBJ1-1; a weak D match, TRBD1 (6 bases). The CDR3 covers 13 residues. Per germline, CDR1 SQVTM and CDR2 ANQGSEA. V was cut by 6 bases and J by 3 bases, with 14 bases left in between. The DNA of the CDR3 is TGCAGCGTGAACGGGGGGCTGGACACTGAAGCTTTCTTT. Amino acids: CSVNGGLDTEAFF.